This T cell receptor beta chain appears in the sequencing data of a study of T cells in Graves' hyperthyroidism and ophthalmopathy. Study results and limitations: Ophthalmopathy got predicted by the model a median approximately 6 months before its onset. Most thyroid clonotypes with frequency above 0.001 were detected in blood.

The study enrolled patients aged 18 to 65 with newly diagnosed hyperthyroidism of under 2 months' duration. The CDR3 is made up of 13 amino acids. V was shortened by 7 bases and J by 0 bases, with 7 bases between the two germline ends. Germline V lookup: CDR1 MNHNS, CDR2 SASEGT. The investigators amplified TCR beta CDR3 regions from RNA transcripts. HTBI primers drove first-round RT-PCR of the TCR CDR3. MiXCR, run by TCRdb on the multiplex PCR reads, gives a single entry per CDR3 protein. The sample lists about 360,000 distinct CDR3 sequences, 13% seen once, with 9.2% in the top ten. On this clonotype itself: The target antigen is unknown.

This clonotype originated in a young woman with Graves' hyperthyroidism. Sequencing input: blood. This chain links TRBV6-1 with TRBJ2-1, with D unclear. CDR3 loop: CASIGSSYNEQFF. The CDR3 region has the DNA TGTGCCAGCATAGGCTCCTCCTACAATGAGCAGTTCTTC.